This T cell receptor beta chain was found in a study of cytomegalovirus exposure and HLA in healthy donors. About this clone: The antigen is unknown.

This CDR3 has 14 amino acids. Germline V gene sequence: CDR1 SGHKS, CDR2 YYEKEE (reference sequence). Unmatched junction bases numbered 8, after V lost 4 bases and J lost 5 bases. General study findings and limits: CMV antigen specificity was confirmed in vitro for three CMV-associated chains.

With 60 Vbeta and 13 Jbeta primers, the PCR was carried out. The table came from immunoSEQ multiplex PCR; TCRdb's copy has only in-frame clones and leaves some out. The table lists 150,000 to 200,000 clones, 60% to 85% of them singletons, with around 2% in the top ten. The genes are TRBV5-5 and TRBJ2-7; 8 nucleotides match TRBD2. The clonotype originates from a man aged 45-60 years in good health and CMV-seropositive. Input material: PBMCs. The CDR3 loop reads CASSLVGGGNEQYF. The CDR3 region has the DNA TGTGCCAGCAGCCTTGTCGGGGGGGGCAACGAGCAGTACTTC.